The 11 T cell receptor beta chains below all came from one sample that was sequenced in a study of cytomegalovirus exposure and HLA in healthy donors. 13 Jbeta primers and 60 Vbeta primers were used for the PCR. Assay: immunoSEQ multiplex PCR; the TCRdb copy retains only in-frame clones and omits some. This sample carries approximately 190,000 clones, roughly nine tenths of them seen once, and the ten largest clones take about 1%. Sequencing was carried out using PBMCs. All receptors come from a boy between 2 and 10 years old in good health and CMV-seronegative.

The V and J genes are TRBV28 and TRBJ1-1; D unclear. Germline assignment: CDR1 MDHEN and CDR2 SYDVKM. V was clipped by 3 bases and J by 5 bases, with 13 bases between them. The CDR3 totals 14 residues. The CDR3 loop reads CASSLWQAGTEAFF. The CDR3 nucleotides read TGTGCCAGCAGTTTGTGGCAGGCCGGTACTGAAGCTTTCTTT.

The chain joins TRBV5-4 to TRBJ2-7; 7 nucleotides match TRBD1. The V gene end was trimmed by 5 bases and the J gene end by 1 base; junction bases not matched to a gene: 6. The germline CDR1 and CDR2 sequences are SGHNT and YYREEE (reference sequence). The CDR3 runs to 14 residues. Here the CDR3 reads CASRQGVLSYEQYF. The CDR3 bases are TGTGCCAGCAGGCAGGGGGTTTTGTCCTACGAGCAGTACTTC.

V usage is TRBV10-2 and J usage is TRBJ2-7, with a tentative D call TRBD1 (6 bases). CDR1 and CDR2 (germline): WSHSY, SAAADI. This CDR3 spans 13 amino acids. Trimming removed 7 bases from V and 1 base from J, with 11 bases in between. DNA of the CDR3: TGCGCCAGCAAGGGGGTGAGATCCTACGAGCAGTACTTC. It yields the protein CASKGVRSYEQYF.

This sequence joins TRBV7-2 and TRBJ2-3; the match to TRBD2 covers 12 bases. Germline V CDR1 and CDR2: SGHTA, FQGNSA. There are 16 residues in the CDR3. With V trimmed by 5 bases and J by 4 bases, 7 bases remained unmatched. CDR3 amino acids: CASSPGLAGGADTQYF. Here the CDR3 DNA reads TGTGCCAGCAGCCCCGGGCTAGCGGGAGGGGCAGATACGCAGTATTTT.

The chain links TRBV7-7 to TRBJ2-6; 10 bases are a match to TRBD2. The CDR3 extends over 18 amino acids. V lost 5 bases to trimming and J lost 0 bases; unmatched junction nucleotides: 7. The germline CDR1 and CDR2 sequences are SSHAT and FNYEAQ (reference sequence). CDR3 residues: CASSPDSGGTSGANVLTF. DNA of the CDR3: TGTGCCAGCAGCCCCGATAGCGGGGGGACCTCTGGGGCCAACGTCCTGACTTTC. The variable domain in full, with the rest retrieved from reference TRBV7-7 and TRBJ2-6, is GAGVSQSPRYKVTKRGQDVTLRCDPISSHATLYWYQQALGQGPEFLTYFNYEAQPDKSGLPSDRFSAERPEGSISTLTIQRTEQRDSAMYRCASSPDSGGTSGANVLTFGAGSRLTVL.

The chain recombines TRBV6-5 with TRBJ1-4; a possible D gene is TRBD1 (6 bases). The CDR3 totals 15 residues. Trimming left V 6 bases short and J 6 bases short, with 17 bases between. Germline V gives CDR1 MNHEY, CDR2 SVGAGI. This CDR3 reads CASSHGDTEYEKLFF. The CDR3 nucleotides read TGTGCCAGCAGCCACGGGGACACGGAATATGAAAAACTGTTTTTT.

As for this clone: The same CDR3 also results from other DNA sequences found in this sample. The rearrangement uses TRBV9 and TRBJ2-5; TRBD1 might be the D (5 bases). The CDR3 extends over 13 amino acids. Germline V lookup: CDR1 SGDLS, CDR2 YYNGEE. Trimming removed 1 base from V and 4 bases from J, with 8 bases in between. CDR3 region: CASSVQGGETQYF. For the CDR3, the DNA is TGTGCCAGCAGCGTACAGGGTGGAGAGACCCAGTACTTC.

J is TRBJ1-4 and V is TRBV28; D possibly corresponds to TRBD1 (6 bases). This CDR3 is built from 14 residues. V lost 3 bases, J lost 5 bases, and 10 bases lay in between. Germline-derived CDR1 and CDR2 are MDHEN and SYDVKM. As DNA, the CDR3 is TGTGCCAGCAGTTTTAGGGGGGGCAATGAAAAACTGTTTTTT. Protein product: CASSFRGGNEKLFF.

The chain employs TRBV29-1 and TRBJ1-4; 7 positions agree with TRBD1. The V segment lost 5 bases and the J segment 4 bases; nucleotides outside the gene matches: 4. Germline values: CDR1 SQVTM, CDR2 ANQGSEA. The CDR3 has 13 residues. This CDR3 reads CSVRDSLNEKLFF. CDR3 nucleotide sequence: TGCAGCGTTCGGGACAGCCTTAATGAAAAACTGTTTTTT.

The chain recombines TRBV7-2 with TRBJ2-3; 13 bases map to TRBD2. In germline, CDR1 is SGHTA, CDR2 FQGNSA. The length of the CDR3 is 15 residues. The V and J ends lost 5 bases and 3 bases, in that order; junction bases with no gene match: 2. CDR3 nucleotide sequence: TGTGCCAGCAGCGTGGGACTAGCGGGGACAGATACGCAGTATTTT. Protein: CASSVGLAGTDTQYF.

The rearrangement uses TRBV5-5 and TRBJ2-5; 10 nucleotides match TRBD1. With 3 bases clipped from V and 2 bases from J, the junction kept 13 bases outside the gene matches. The germline V gene has CDR1 SGHKS and CDR2 YYEKEE (reference sequence). CDR3 length: 18 residues. CDR3 sequence: CASSSNRDRGPNQETQYF. The CDR3 bases are TGTGCCAGCAGCTCAAACCGGGACAGGGGTCCAAATCAAGAGACCCAGTACTTC.